These 5 T cell receptor beta chains were all obtained from the same sample, sequenced in a study of T cells in Graves' hyperthyroidism and ophthalmopathy. The TCR beta CDR3 regions underwent amplification using RNA transcripts as the source. First-round RT-PCR with HTBI primers amplified the TCR CDR3 region. One entry per CDR3 protein results from TCRdb running MiXCR on the multiplex PCR reads. The sample records more than 350,000 distinct CDR3 sequences, over 12% being singletons. Sequenced: blood. Every receptor here comes from a woman aged 55 to 70 with Graves' ophthalmopathy.

This clonotype has ten or more counts. V and J are TRBV20-1 and TRBJ2-5, with D perhaps TRBD1 (6 bases). Trimming took off 6 bases at V and 4 bases at J, with 18 bases between the two ends. The CDR3 is 14 residues long. Germline values: CDR1 DFQATT, CDR2 SNEGSKA (reference sequence). Here the CDR3 reads CSAAGTPGSETQYF. CDR3 DNA sequence: TGCAGTGCGGCAGGGACACCGGGGTCAGAGACCCAGTACTTC.

CDR3 DNA sequence: TGTGCCAGCACTACGACAGGGAAGGACACTGAAGCTTTCTTT. This codes for CASTTTGKDTEAFF. The rearrangement joins TRBV2 to TRBJ1-1; the match to TRBD1 covers 7 bases. The J segment lost 3 bases and the V segment lost 7 bases, leaving 8 bases of the junction unmatched. Germline values: CDR1 SNHLY, CDR2 FYNNEI. CDR3 length: 14 amino acids.

This clonotype was observed at least ten times. The chain joins TRBV20-1 to TRBJ2-1, with a weak D call TRBD2 (6 bases). The CDR3 totals 11 residues. The V gene's germline CDR1 is DFQATT and CDR2 SNEGSKA (reference sequence). The DNA for the CDR3 is TGCAGCCTCATTCTAGCGCGGGAGCAGTTCTTC. Protein sequence: CSLILAREQFF.

This rearrangement joins TRBV3-1 to TRBJ2-3, with 15 bases that match TRBD2. Germline CDR1 LGHDT, CDR2 YNNKEL (reference sequence). The V gene end was trimmed by 3 bases and the J gene end by 5 bases; junction bases not matched to a gene: 3. CDR3 length: 16 amino acids. CDR3 in DNA: TGTGCCAGCAGCCATGGACTAGCGGGAGGGGGAGATACGCAGTATTTT. It is translated as CASSHGLAGGGDTQYF.

This clonotype has at least ten counts. The J gene is TRBJ2-1, the V gene TRBV5-1, with unresolved D. CDR1 is SGHRS and CDR2 is YFSETQ in the germline V gene. V was shortened by 4 bases and J by 1 base, with 9 bases between the two germline ends. This CDR3 comprises 14 residues. CDR3 DNA sequence: TGCGCCAGCAGCGCAGGCCTTTCCTACAATGAGCAGTTCTTC. Amino acid sequence: CASSAGLSYNEQFF.